A selection of T cell receptor beta chains follows, all from one sample in a study of cytomegalovirus exposure and HLA in healthy donors. Clones were read by immunoSEQ multiplex PCR, and TCRdb kept only the in-frame ones, dropping some. Altogether over 75,000 clones are present, roughly 80% being singletons, with the ten largest covering around 0.76%. The sample was PBMCs. These TCRs come from a woman aged 55-75 years in good health and CMV-seronegative. Both conserved end residues are part of each CDR3. A D gene is named only where the DNA matches it firmly. A clone size is listed for some rows: how often the clone was seen (once, few, many), or a class if it is expanded.

d_call | j_call | v_call | clone_size | cdr3_nt | cdr3_aa
TRBD1 | TRBJ1-2 | TRBV6-5 | NA | TGTGCCAGCAGTTACTTAGGGGACAGTCTCGCTCGTGGCTACACCTTC | CASSYLGDSLARGYTF
NA | TRBJ2-5 | TRBV9 | NA | TGTGCCAGCAGCTCCAGCCTAGGGGCTCAAGAGACCCAGTACTTC | CASSSSLGAQETQYF
TRBD1 | TRBJ2-5 | TRBV7-8 | few | TGTGCCAGCAGCTGGGGACAGGGGGCCCAAGAGACCCAGTACTTC | CASSWGQGAQETQYF
NA | TRBJ1-2 | TRBV25-1 | NA | TGTGCCAGCAGTGAAGCAGGGGTCAGAGCTAACTATGGCTACACCTTC | CASSEAGVRANYGYTF
NA | TRBJ2-1 | TRBV25-1 | NA | TGTGCCAGCAGTGAATATGGCCTCCATGAGCAGTTCTTC | CASSEYGLHEQFF
TRBD1 | TRBJ1-1 | TRBV4-1 | NA | TGCGCCAGCAGCCGTAAGGGACAGGGGCTAAACACTGAAGCTTTCTTT | CASSRKGQGLNTEAFF
TRBD2 | TRBJ2-1 | TRBV30 | few | TGTGCCTGGAGCCACAATGCGGGAGGTGAGCAGTTCTTC | CAWSHNAGGEQFF
NA | TRBJ2-7 | TRBV10-2 | NA | TGCGCCAGCAGGCAAGGGGCCGAGCAGTACTTC | CASRQGAEQYF
NA | TRBJ2-7 | TRBV18 | NA | TGTGCCAGCTCACCCCCGACAGGAGATTTTTACGAGCAGTACTTC | CASSPPTGDFYEQYF
TRBD1 | TRBJ2-1 | TRBV4-1 | NA | TGCGCCAGCAGCCAAGAAACCGGGACAGGGCCCTACAATGAGCAGTTCTTC | CASSQETGTGPYNEQFF
TRBD2 | TRBJ2-7 | TRBV5-1 | NA | TGCGCCAGCAGCCACCGACTAGCGGGGTGGGAAGAGCAGTACTTC | CASSHRLAGWEEQYF
TRBD2 | TRBJ2-5 | TRBV13 | NA | TGTGCCAGCAGCCGCGGGACTAGTTACCAAGAGACCCAGTACTTC | CASSRGTSYQETQYF
NA | TRBJ2-1 | TRBV12-5 | NA | TGTGCTAGTGGACACTCCGGGGATGAGCAGTTCTTC | CASGHSGDEQFF
TRBD2 | TRBJ2-1 | TRBV5-4 | NA | TGTGCCAGCAGCTGGGGGGGACTAGAAACAAATGAGCAGTTCTTC | CASSWGGLETNEQFF
TRBD1 | TRBJ1-2 | TRBV7-2 | NA | TGTGCCAGCAGCTTAGACAGGGGAAACTATGGCTACACCTTC | CASSLDRGNYGYTF
NA | TRBJ2-1 | TRBV7-9 | NA | TGTGCCAGCAGCTTAGCGAGCGGAGATGCTGAGCAGTTCTTC | CASSLASGDAEQFF
NA | TRBJ1-1 | TRBV2 | NA | TGTGCCAGCGGAACAGAGATGAACACTGAAGCTTTCTTT | CASGTEMNTEAFF
NA | TRBJ1-5 | TRBV21-1 | NA | TGTGCCAGCAGCAAAGCGCGCGGAGGTTTTAGCAATCAGCCCCAGCATTTT | CASSKARGGFSNQPQHF
TRBD2 | TRBJ2-2 | TRBV5-4 | NA | TGTGCCAGCAGGGTAACTAGCGGCAACACCGGGGAGCTGTTTTTT | CASRVTSGNTGELFF
TRBD1 | TRBJ1-5 | TRBV6-1 | NA | TGTGCCAGCAGTGGGATTCATAAACAGGGGTATAGCAATCAGCCCCAGCATTTT | CASSGIHKQGYSNQPQHF
NA | TRBJ1-5 | TRBV25-1 | NA | TGTGCCAGCAGTGACGGACAGAGTAGCAATCAGCCCCAGCATTTT | CASSDGQSSNQPQHF
NA | TRBJ2-7 | TRBV5-6 | NA | TGTGCCAGCAGCTTGGTTAAGAGTCCTACCCGCTACGAGCAGTACTTC | CASSLVKSPTRYEQYF
NA | TRBJ1-2 | TRBV7-2 | NA | TGTGCCAGCAGCTTGTCGGCGGCGAACTATGGCTACACCTTC | CASSLSAANYGYTF
NA | TRBJ1-5 | TRBV19 | few | TGTGCCAGTAGTACCCTGACGAGGGCCCGGCATCAGCCCCAGCATTTT | CASSTLTRARHQPQHF
NA | TRBJ2-1 | TRBV5-1 | NA | TGCGCCAGCAGCTTGGGTCGGGTGAGCTCCTACAATGAGCAGTTCTTC | CASSLGRVSSYNEQFF
TRBD1 | TRBJ1-6 | TRBV6-5 | NA | TGTGCCAGCAGCACCAACAGGGGTTCACCCCTCCACTTT | CASSTNRGSPLHF
NA | TRBJ1-2 | TRBV6-6 | NA | TGTGCCAGCAGTTACGGGGGGGCACGGGGCTACACCTTC | CASSYGGARGYTF
NA | TRBJ2-5 | TRBV7-8 | NA | TGTGCCAGCAGCTTACTAGTGACAGTACCCCAAGAGACCCAGTACTTC | CASSLLVTVPQETQYF
TRBD2 | TRBJ2-2 | TRBV10-2 | once | TGCGCCAGCAGTGGAGAGCGGGGCTCCACCGGGGAGCTGTTTTTT | CASSGERGSTGELFF
TRBD1 | TRBJ2-7 | TRBV7-2 | NA | TGTGCCAGCAGCTTAGAGTCACAGGGGGCGCCTCGGGAGCAGTACTTC | CASSLESQGAPREQYF
NA | TRBJ2-3 | TRBV2 | NA | TGTGCCAGCAGTGATGTTCCGGAGGACGATACGCAGTATTTT | CASSDVPEDDTQYF
NA | TRBJ1-2 | TRBV6-5 | NA | TGTGCCAGCAGGACCACAGAGTCCTATGGCTACACCTTC | CASRTTESYGYTF
TRBD1 | TRBJ2-1 | TRBV29-1 | NA | TGCAGCGGAGACAGGGGGTCTAATGAGCAGTTCTTC | CSGDRGSNEQFF
NA | TRBJ1-6 | TRBV4-1 | NA | TGCGCCAGCAGCCAGTGGTCCGGGTCCTATAATTCACCCCTCCACTTT | CASSQWSGSYNSPLHF
NA | TRBJ2-1 | TRBV30 | once | TGTGCCTGGAGTGTATGGCCAGGTGAGCAGTTCTTC | CAWSVWPGEQFF
TRBD1 | TRBJ2-3 | TRBV7-9 | NA | TGTGCCAGCAGGGGGACAGCCCGCACAGATACGCAGTATTTT | CASRGTARTDTQYF
TRBD1 | TRBJ1-1 | TRBV10-3 | NA | TGTGCCATCAGTGCGGTGGGACAGGGAAACACTGAAGCTTTCTTT | CAISAVGQGNTEAFF
TRBD1 | TRBJ2-1 | TRBV7-9 | NA | TGTGCCAGCAGCTCCGGACAGGGGGCCTGGAATGAGCAGTTCTTC | CASSSGQGAWNEQFF
NA | TRBJ1-5 | TRBV19 | NA | TGTGCCAGTCGGGGACTACAGGGAGGGGTACAGCCCCAGCATTTT | CASRGLQGGVQPQHF
TRBD2 | TRBJ2-5 | TRBV5-6 | NA | TGTGCCAGCAGCTTGATAAGCGGGGGGGCGCGAGAGACCCAGTACTTC | CASSLISGGARETQYF
TRBD2 | TRBJ2-1 | TRBV27 | NA | TGTGCCAGCAGTTCCCTGACTAGCGGGGGTGAGCAGTTCTTC | CASSSLTSGGEQFF
TRBD1 | TRBJ2-7 | TRBV19 | NA | TGTGCCAGTAGTATCTCGACAGGGGTTCCCTACGAGCAGTACTTC | CASSISTGVPYEQYF
NA | TRBJ1-4 | TRBV30 | NA | TGTGCCTGGAGTGTCAGAACTAATGAAAAACTGTTTTTT | CAWSVRTNEKLFF
NA | TRBJ2-3 | TRBV30 | once | TGTGCCTGGAGCTCCGGGACAAGGGTTGATACGCAGTATTTT | CAWSSGTRVDTQYF
TRBD1 | TRBJ1-2 | TRBV10-3 | NA | TGTGCCATCAGTGAAAGAGAGGACAGGTTCCATGGCTACACCTTC | CAISEREDRFHGYTF
NA | TRBJ2-7 | TRBV5-6 | once | TGTGCCAGCAGCTTGAAGGTCAGGCAAGGCTACGAGCAGTACTTC | CASSLKVRQGYEQYF
NA | TRBJ1-6 | TRBV5-1 | NA | TGCGCCAGCAGCTCCACCTCGGGACACTCCGGAGCCCTCCACTTT | CASSSTSGHSGALHF